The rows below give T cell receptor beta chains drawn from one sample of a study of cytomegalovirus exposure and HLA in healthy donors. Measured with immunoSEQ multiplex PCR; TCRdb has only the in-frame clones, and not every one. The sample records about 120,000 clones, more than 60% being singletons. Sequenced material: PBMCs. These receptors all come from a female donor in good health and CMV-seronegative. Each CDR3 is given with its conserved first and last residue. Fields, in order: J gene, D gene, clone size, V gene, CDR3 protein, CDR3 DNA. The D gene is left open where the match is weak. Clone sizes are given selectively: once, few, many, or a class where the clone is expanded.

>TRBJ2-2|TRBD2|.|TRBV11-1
CASSLSRGGSNTGELFF
TGTGCCAGCAGCTTATCACGGGGGGGCTCGAACACCGGGGAGCTGTTTTTT
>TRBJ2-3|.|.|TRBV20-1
CSAQAGDTQYF
TGCAGTGCTCAAGCGGGAGATACGCAGTATTTT
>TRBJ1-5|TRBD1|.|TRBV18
CASSPGTGGLYQPQHF
TGTGCCAGCTCACCCGGGACAGGGGGTCTGTACCAGCCCCAGCATTTT
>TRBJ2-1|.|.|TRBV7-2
CASSSYYNEQFF
TGTGCCAGCAGCTCGTATTACAATGAGCAGTTCTTC
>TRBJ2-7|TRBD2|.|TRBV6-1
CASSTGTSGPYEQYF
TGTGCCAGCAGTACCGGGACTAGCGGCCCCTACGAGCAGTACTTC
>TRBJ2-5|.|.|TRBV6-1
CASRIQGGETQYF
TGTGCCAGCAGAATACAGGGCGGGGAGACCCAGTACTTC
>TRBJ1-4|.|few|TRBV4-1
CASSQEKDKWLFF
TGCGCCAGCAGCCAAGAAAAAGACAAGTGGCTGTTTTTT
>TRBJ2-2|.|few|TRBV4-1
CASSFGTQNTGELFF
TGCGCCAGCAGCTTCGGGACACAGAACACCGGGGAGCTGTTTTTT
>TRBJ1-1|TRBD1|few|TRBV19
CASSTYRTGGDTEAFF
TGTGCCAGTAGTACCTATCGGACAGGGGGCGACACTGAAGCTTTCTTT
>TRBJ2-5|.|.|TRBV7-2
CASSFNSGQETQYF
TGTGCCAGCAGCTTTAATTCGGGGCAAGAGACCCAGTACTTC
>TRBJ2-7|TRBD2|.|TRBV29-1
CSGGSGGPYEQYF
TGCAGCGGGGGTAGCGGGGGGCCCTACGAGCAGTACTTC
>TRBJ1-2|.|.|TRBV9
CASSVQNYGYTF
TGTGCCAGCAGCGTACAAAACTATGGCTACACCTTC
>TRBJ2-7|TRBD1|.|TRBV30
CACPGQGVHEQYF
TGTGCCTGCCCGGGACAGGGGGTCCACGAGCAGTACTTC
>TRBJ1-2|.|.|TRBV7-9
CASSFQGTNYGYTF
TGTGCCAGCAGCTTCCAGGGGACAAACTATGGCTACACCTTC
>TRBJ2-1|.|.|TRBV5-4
CASSLVFQGNNEQFF
TGTGCCAGCAGCTTGGTGTTCCAGGGGAACAATGAGCAGTTCTTC
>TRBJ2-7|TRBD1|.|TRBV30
CAWGFRDRVYEQYF
TGTGCCTGGGGCTTCCGGGACAGGGTCTACGAGCAGTACTTC
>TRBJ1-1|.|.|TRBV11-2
CASSPGGVQHAFF
TGTGCCAGCAGCCCTGGAGGGGTCCAACACGCTTTCTTT
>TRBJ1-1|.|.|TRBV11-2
CASSLRGVEAFF
TGTGCCAGCAGCTTACGGGGGGTTGAAGCTTTCTTT
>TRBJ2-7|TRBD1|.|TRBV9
CASSPRDRGEQYF
TGTGCCAGCAGCCCCCGGGACAGGGGGGAGCAGTACTTC
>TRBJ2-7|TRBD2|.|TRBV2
CASRAGTSGEPYEQYF
TGTGCCAGCAGAGCAGGAACTAGCGGGGAACCATACGAGCAGTACTTC
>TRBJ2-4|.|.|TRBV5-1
CASSLQGLAKNIQYF
TGCGCCAGCAGCTTGCAGGGACTAGCCAAAAACATTCAGTACTTC
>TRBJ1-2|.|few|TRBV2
CASRPGQTNYGYTF
TGTGCCAGCAGACCTGGACAGACTAACTATGGCTACACCTTC
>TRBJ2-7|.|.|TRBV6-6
CASSYEGHYYEQYF
TGTGCCAGCAGTTACGAGGGACATTACTACGAGCAGTACTTC
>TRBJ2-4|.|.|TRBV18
CASSPREINRHSKNIQYF
TGTGCCAGCTCACCACGAGAAATAAATAGACATTCCAAAAACATTCAGTACTTC
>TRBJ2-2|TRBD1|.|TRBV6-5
CASSRTGGGTGELFF
TGTGCCAGCAGTCGGACAGGGGGAGGTACCGGGGAGCTGTTTTTT
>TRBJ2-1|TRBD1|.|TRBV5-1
CASSLIGQGENNEQFF
TGCGCCAGCAGCTTAATCGGGCAGGGGGAAAACAATGAGCAGTTCTTC
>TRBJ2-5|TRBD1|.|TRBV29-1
CSVGTGVRETQYF
TGCAGCGTGGGGACAGGGGTGAGGGAGACCCAGTACTTC
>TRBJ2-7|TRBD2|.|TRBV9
CASSARGVAGVGEQYF
TGTGCCAGCAGCGCCCGGGGGGTAGCGGGGGTGGGCGAGCAGTACTTC
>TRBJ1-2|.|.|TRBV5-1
CASSLVAGQGIGGYTF
TGCGCCAGCAGCTTGGTAGCTGGGCAGGGGATCGGGGGCTACACCTTC
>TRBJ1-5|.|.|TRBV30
CAWSTGRNQPQHF
TGTGCCTGGAGTACAGGGCGCAATCAGCCCCAGCATTTT
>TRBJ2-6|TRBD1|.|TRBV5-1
CASSKTGATQGANVLTF
TGCGCCAGCAGCAAAACAGGGGCCACGCAGGGGGCCAACGTCCTGACTTTC
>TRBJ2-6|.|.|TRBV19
CASGADGKTF
TGTGCCAGTGGGGCCGATGGGAAAACTTTC
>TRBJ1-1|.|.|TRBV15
CATSRVAAAGAEAFF
TGTGCCACCAGCAGAGTGGCGGCGGCAGGGGCTGAAGCTTTCTTT
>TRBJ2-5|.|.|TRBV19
CASSIVNRERETQYF
TGTGCCAGTAGTATAGTTAATAGGGAGAGGGAGACCCAGTACTTC
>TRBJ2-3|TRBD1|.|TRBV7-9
CASSLPGQAPTQYF
TGTGCCAGCAGCTTACCCGGACAGGCTCCTACGCAGTATTTT
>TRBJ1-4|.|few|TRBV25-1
CASSDPGRNEKLFF
TGTGCCAGCAGTGACCCGGGTCGGAATGAAAAACTGTTTTTT
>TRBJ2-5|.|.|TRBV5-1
CASRHHPGQETQYF
TGCGCCAGCAGGCACCATCCGGGGCAAGAGACCCAGTACTTC
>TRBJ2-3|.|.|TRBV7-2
CASSSIGTGDHTQYF
TGTGCCAGCAGCTCTATCGGGACTGGGGATCATACGCAGTATTTT
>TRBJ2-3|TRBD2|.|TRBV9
CASSATSGGVTWADTQYF
TGTGCCAGCAGCGCGACTAGCGGGGGGGTTACATGGGCAGATACGCAGTATTTT
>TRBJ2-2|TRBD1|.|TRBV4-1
CASSSRGTPNTGELFF
TGCGCCAGCAGCTCCAGGGGGACACCGAACACCGGGGAGCTGTTTTTT
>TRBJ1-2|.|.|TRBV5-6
CASSLGQGGYGYTF
TGTGCCAGCAGCTTGGGGCAGGGAGGATATGGCTACACCTTC
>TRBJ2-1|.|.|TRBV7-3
CASSPHSRGRGNEQFF
TGTGCCAGCAGCCCACACAGCCGGGGCCGGGGGAATGAGCAGTTCTTC
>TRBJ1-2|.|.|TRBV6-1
CASSSSRGYTF
TGTGCCAGCAGTTCCTCTCGGGGCTACACCTTC
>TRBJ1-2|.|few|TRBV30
CAWREGGVGYTF
TGTGCCTGGAGAGAGGGGGGGGTTGGCTACACCTTC